The 2 T cell receptor beta chains in this list originate from one sample, sequenced in a study of T cell responses to AZD1222 COVID-19 vaccine. Generated by immunoSEQ multiplex PCR, the TCRdb table keeps only in-frame clones and is missing some. Of fewer than 85,000 clones listed, over 75% were seen once; the top ten hold approximately 30%. Here the sequenced sample was peripheral blood, taken on day 0 of AZD1222 vaccination. These TCRs come from an adult in good health.

V usage is TRBV6-5 and J usage is TRBJ2-1; possible D gene TRBD2, 6 bases. Germline V gene data show CDR1 as MNHEY and CDR2 as SVGAGI. The CDR3 length is 16 residues. V was pared by 0 bases and J by 7 bases, with 16 bases between. The CDR3 reads CASSYSLVEGWNEQFF. The CDR3 bases are TGTGCCAGCAGTTACTCGCTGGTGGAGGGGTGGAATGAGCAGTTCTTC.

The J gene is TRBJ2-2, the V gene TRBV3-1 (or the pseudogene TRBV3-2); 12 positions agree with TRBD2. CDR3 length: 16 amino acids. Germline V gene lookup returns CDR1 LGHDT and CDR2 YNNKEL (reference sequence). V was clipped by 4 bases and J by 6 bases; unmatched bases: 6. The CDR3 is CASSPSTSGSPGELFF. The CDR3 bases are TGTGCCAGCAGCCCGTCGACTAGCGGGAGCCCCGGGGAGCTGTTTTTT.